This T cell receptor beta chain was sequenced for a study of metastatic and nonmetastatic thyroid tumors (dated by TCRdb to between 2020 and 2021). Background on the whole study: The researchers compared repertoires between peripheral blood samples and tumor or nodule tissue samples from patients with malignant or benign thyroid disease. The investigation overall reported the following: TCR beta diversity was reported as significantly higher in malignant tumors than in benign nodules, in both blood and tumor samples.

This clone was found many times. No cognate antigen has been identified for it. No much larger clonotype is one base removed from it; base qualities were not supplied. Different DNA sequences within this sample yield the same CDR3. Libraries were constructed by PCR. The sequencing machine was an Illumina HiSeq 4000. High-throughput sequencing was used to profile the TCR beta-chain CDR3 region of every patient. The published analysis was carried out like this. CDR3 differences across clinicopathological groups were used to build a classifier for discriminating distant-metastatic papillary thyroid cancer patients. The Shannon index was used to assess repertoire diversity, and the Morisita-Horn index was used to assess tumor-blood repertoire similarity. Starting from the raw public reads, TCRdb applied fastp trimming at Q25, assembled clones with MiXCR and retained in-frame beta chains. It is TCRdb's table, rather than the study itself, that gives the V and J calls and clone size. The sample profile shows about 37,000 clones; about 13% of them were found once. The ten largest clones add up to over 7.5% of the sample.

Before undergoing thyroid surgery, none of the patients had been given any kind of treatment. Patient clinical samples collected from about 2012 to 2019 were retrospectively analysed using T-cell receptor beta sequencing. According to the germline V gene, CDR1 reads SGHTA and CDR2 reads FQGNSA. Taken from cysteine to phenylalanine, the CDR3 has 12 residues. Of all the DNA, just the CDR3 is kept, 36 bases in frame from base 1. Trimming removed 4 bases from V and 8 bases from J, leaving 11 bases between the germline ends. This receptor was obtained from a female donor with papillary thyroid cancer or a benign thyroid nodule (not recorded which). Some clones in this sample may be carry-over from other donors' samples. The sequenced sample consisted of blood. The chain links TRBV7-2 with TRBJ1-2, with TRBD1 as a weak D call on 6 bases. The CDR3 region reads CASSSGGEGYTF. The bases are TGTGCCAGCAGCTCCGGGGGCGAAGGCTACACCTTC. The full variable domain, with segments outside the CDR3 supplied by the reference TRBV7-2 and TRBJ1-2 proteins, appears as GAGVSQSPSNKVTEKGKDVELRCDPISGHTALYWYRQSLGQGLEFLIYFQGNSAPDKSGLPSDRFSAERTGGSVSTLTIQRTQQEDSAVYLCASSSGGEGYTFGSGTRLTVV.